This T cell receptor beta chain emerged from a study of shared clonotypes between healthy human individuals. CD45RO negativity and positive selection for CCR7 defined naive CD8 cells, a population that excluded terminally differentiated effector memory CD45RA+ cells. Germline V gene data show CDR1 as MGHRA and CDR2 as YSYEKL. The CDR3 covers 17 residues. V lost 0 bases, J lost 5 bases, and 20 bases lay in between. Measured with immunoSEQ multiplex PCR; TCRdb has only the in-frame clones, and not every one. Of some 2 million clones in the sample, 85% to 95% were seen once. The clonotype comes from a man in his late teens or twenties in good health. The sequenced sample consisted of naive CD8+ T cells sorted from blood. The rearrangement uses TRBV4-1 and TRBJ2-7; D call uncertain. The CDR3 here is CASSQDLRPGPPDEQYF. The CDR3 coding sequence is TGCGCCAGCAGCCAAGATTTGAGGCCAGGCCCGCCGGACGAGCAGTACTTC.